This TCR beta chain was documented in a study of technical replicates of blood from a few donors. V lost 0 bases and J lost 4; bases outside the gene matches: 11. Germline-derived CDR1 and CDR2 are LGHNA and YNFKEQ. The CDR3 loop spans 18 amino acids. Sequencing was performed with immunoSEQ multiplex PCR; in TCRdb, only in-frame clones are kept and a portion is missing. The data show tens of thousands of clones, approximately 96% seen once. The sequence was obtained from a human donor in good health. Sequencing was carried out using T cells isolated from PBMCs. The chain uses TRBV4-2 and TRBJ1-3; 8 nucleotides match TRBD1. CDR3 region: CASSQEGWVTGAGNTIYF. For the CDR3, the DNA is TGTGCCAGCAGCCAAGAGGGTTGGGTGACAGGGGCAGGAAACACCATATATTTT.